This T cell receptor (beta chain) was identified in a study of blood T cells in healthy people across ages. With a J-beta primer mix and a sample-barcoded 5' primer, a second PCR ran 7 to 11 cycles. Every individual sample yielded 2.5 million or more paired-end reads (each containing CDR3). Each CDR3 protein is one row after TCRdb ran MiXCR on the 5' RACE reads. The data show approximately 690,000 distinct CDR3 sequences, with roughly 58% seen just once and over 30% held by the top ten. Investigators took roughly 9.5 milliliters of peripheral blood from every donor. The CDR3 contains 12 residues. With 6 bases removed from V and 5 bases from J, the gap between germline ends came to 9 bases. Germline V CDR1 and CDR2: SGHAT, FQNNGV.

The rearrangement links TRBV11-2 to TRBJ2-3; possibly TRBD1 or TRBD2 for D (5 bases each). The origin of this receptor is a man between 60 and 75 years old in good health. The specimen sequenced was blood. The CDR3 region is CASRFGGDTQYF. CDR3 nucleotide sequence: TGTGCCAGCAGATTTGGGGGAGATACGCAGTATTTT.